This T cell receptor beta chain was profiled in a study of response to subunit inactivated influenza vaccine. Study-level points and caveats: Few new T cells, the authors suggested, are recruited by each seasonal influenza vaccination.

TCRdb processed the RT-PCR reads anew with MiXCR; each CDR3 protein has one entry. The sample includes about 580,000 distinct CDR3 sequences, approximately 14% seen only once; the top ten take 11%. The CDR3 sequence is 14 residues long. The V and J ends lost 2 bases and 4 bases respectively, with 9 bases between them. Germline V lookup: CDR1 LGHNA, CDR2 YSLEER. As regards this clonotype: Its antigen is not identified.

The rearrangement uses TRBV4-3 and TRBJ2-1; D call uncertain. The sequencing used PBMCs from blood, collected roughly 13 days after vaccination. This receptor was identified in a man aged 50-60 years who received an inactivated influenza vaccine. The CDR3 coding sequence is TGCGCCAGCAGCCAAAACGACCAATACAATGAGCAGTTCTTC. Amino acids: CASSQNDQYNEQFF.